The 31 T cell receptor beta chains reported below all come from one sample, sequenced in a study of CD4 T cells in relation to SARS-CoV-2 and coronaviruses. Sequencing was performed with immunoSEQ multiplex PCR; in TCRdb, only in-frame clones are kept and a portion is missing. The sample yields some 37,000 clones, more than 60% seen once. For these receptors, no antigen is known. Material for sequencing was memory CD4+ T cells from PBMCs, cultured in vitro. The receptors shown here come from an adult with COVID-19.

This clone was observed once. The CDR3: CASSPGARRGYTF. The DNA of the CDR3 is TGTGCCAGCAGCCCGGGGGCCCGGCGGGGCTACACCTTC. The genes are TRBV2 and TRBJ1-2; D perhaps matches TRBD1 (6 bases). The germline V gene has CDR1 SNHLY and CDR2 FYNNEI. The germline V and J ends were trimmed by 6 bases and 8 bases, with 16 bases remaining between them. CDR3 length: 13 residues.

This clone was found once. This chain connects TRBV12-2 to TRBJ1-5. TRBV12-2 is labeled a pseudogene. This CDR3 comprises 11 residues. Here the CDR3 DNA reads TGTGCAAGTCGCTGCACGCGGCCCCAGCATTTT. It translates to CASRCTRPQHF.

This clone occurred a few times. The chain joins TRBV11-3 to TRBJ1-1; D remains ambiguous. V lost 3 bases and J 0 bases, leaving 5 bases between the germline ends. The CDR3 runs to 13 residues. Looked up from germline, CDR1 is SGHNT and CDR2 is YENEEA. The CDR3, as DNA: TGTGCCAGCAGCTTGAGAGTGAACACTGAAGCTTTCTTT. This gives the protein CASSLRVNTEAFF.

As DNA, the CDR3 is TGTGCCAGTAGTTCCCGGCCTAATGAAAAACTGTTTTTT. Amino acids: CASSSRPNEKLFF. The V call is TRBV19, the J call TRBJ1-4; D call uncertain. In germline, CDR1 is LNHDA, CDR2 SQIVND (reference sequence). This CDR3 has 13 amino acids. Between the trimmed V and J ends, which lost 5 bases and 3 bases, there was a span of 7 bases.

The chain links TRBV7-3 to TRBJ2-5, with D perhaps matching TRBD1 or TRBD2 (5 bases each). This CDR3 is built from 15 residues. Germline loops: CDR1 SGHTA, CDR2 FQGTGA. V lost 5 bases and J lost 4, with 17 bases in between. In DNA form, the CDR3 reads TGTGCCAGCAGCCGAGGGACCTCATTAAGAGAGACCCAGTACTTC. This translates into CASSRGTSLRETQYF.

The chain uses TRBV28 and TRBJ1-5, with D hard to call. V was clipped by 7 bases and J by 2 bases, with 18 bases between them. The germline V gene has CDR1 MDHEN and CDR2 SYDVKM. The CDR3 covers 16 residues. The CDR3 DNA sequence: TGTGCCAGCATCCGACCCTCCCCCGGCGGCAATCAGCCCCAGCATTTT. Translation: CASIRPSPGGNQPQHF. Together with reference TRBV28 and TRBJ1-5, the CDR3 gives the full variable domain: DVKVTQSSRYLVKRTGEKVFLECVQDMDHENMFWYRQDPGLGLRLIYFSYDVKMKEKGDIPEGYSVSREKKERFSLILESASTNQTSMYLCASIRPSPGGNQPQHFGDGTRLSIL.

The genes are TRBV2 and TRBJ1-1; D is unresolved. Germline CDR1 is SNHLY and CDR2 is FYNNEI. The CDR3 has 14 residues. V lost 2 bases and J lost 10, with 17 bases in between. The CDR3 bases are TGTGCCAGCAGTGAAAGGACTGGGTCGAGTCGAGCTTTCTTT. Translation gives CASSERTGSSRAFF.

The chain combines TRBV3-1 (or the pseudogene TRBV3-2) with TRBJ2-7, with TRBD2 identical over 12 bases. Germline V CDR1 and CDR2: LGHDT, YNNKEL (reference sequence). The CDR3 contains 16 residues. V shed 5 bases, J shed 6 bases, and the junction held 11 bases outside the gene matches. The CDR3 DNA sequence: TGTGCCAGCAGCGGGACCGCTAGCGGGAGGGCCGGCGAGCAGTACTTC. It specifies CASSGTASGRAGEQYF.

The CDR3 nucleotides are TGTGCCTGGAGTGTAATGACTACCCTGTCCCAAGAGACCCAGTACTTC. It translates to CAWSVMTTLSQETQYF. The V gene is TRBV30, the J gene TRBJ2-5; D may be TRBD2 (5 bases). Trimming left V 0 bases short and J 1 base short, with 15 bases between. CDR1 and CDR2 from the germline V gene are GTSNPN and SVGIG (reference sequence). The CDR3 extends over 16 amino acids. Full variable domain (rest looked up from reference TRBV30 and TRBJ2-5): SQTIHQWPATLVQPVGSPLSLECTVEGTSNPNLYWYRQAAGRGLQLLFYSVGIGQISSEVPQNLSASRPQDRQFILSSKKLLLSDSGFYLCAWSVMTTLSQETQYFGPGTRLLVL.

This chain links TRBV2 with TRBJ2-1; TRBD2 agrees at 14 bases. This CDR3 is built from 15 residues. Germline V gives CDR1 SNHLY, CDR2 FYNNEI. V trimming: 6 bases; J trimming: 8 bases; junction bases outside the gene matches: 6. The CDR3 spells CASRETSGRADEQFF. The CDR3 DNA reads TGTGCCAGCAGGGAGACTAGCGGGAGGGCGGATGAGCAGTTCTTC. The entire variable domain, with the rest obtained from reference TRBV2 and TRBJ2-1, is as follows: EPEVTQTPSHQVTQMGQEVILRCVPISNHLYFYWYRQILGQKVEFLVSFYNNEISEKSEIFDDQFSVERPDGSNFTLKIRSTKLEDSAMYFCASRETSGRADEQFFGPGTRLTVL.

The rearrangement links TRBV28 to TRBJ2-3; 9 positions agree with TRBD2. CDR3 length: 16 amino acids. Germline trimming cut 7 bases from V and 0 bases from J; bases unmatched to any gene: 8. In germline, CDR1 is MDHEN, CDR2 SYDVKM. The chain's CDR3 is CASTTLAGSSTDTQYF. CDR3 nucleotide sequence: TGTGCCAGCACCACCCTAGCGGGGTCTAGCACAGATACGCAGTATTTT. Full variable domain (rest looked up from reference TRBV28 and TRBJ2-3): DVKVTQSSRYLVKRTGEKVFLECVQDMDHENMFWYRQDPGLGLRLIYFSYDVKMKEKGDIPEGYSVSREKKERFSLILESASTNQTSMYLCASTTLAGSSTDTQYFGPGTRLTVL.

The V and J genes are TRBV7-2 and TRBJ2-7; D not certain. The CDR3 loop spans 14 amino acids. Germline V gene data show CDR1 as SGHTA and CDR2 as FQGNSA. Deletions cut 4 bases from V and 7 bases from J, with 17 bases between. CDR3 amino acids: CASSSGPGWWEQYF. The CDR3 DNA reads as TGTGCCAGCAGCTCCGGTCCCGGGTGGTGGGAGCAGTACTTC.

The chain carries TRBV10-3 and TRBJ1-4; possibly TRBD1 for D (5 bases). V was trimmed by 11 bases and J by 6 bases, leaving 10 bases between them. This CDR3 is 11 amino acids long. Per the germline V gene, CDR1 is ENHRY and CDR2 is SYGVKD. The CDR3 here is CAVRGDEKLFF. CDR3 DNA sequence: TGTGCCGTCCGGGGGGATGAAAAACTGTTTTTT.

Of note for this clone: This could be a read error, since a much larger clone is one nucleotide away. Other DNA sequences in this sample translate to the same CDR3. CDR3: CASSATGGAHTEAFF. CDR3 sequence (DNA): TGTGCCAGCAGTGCGACAGGGGGCGCTCACACTGAAGCTTTTTTT. This chain links TRBV28 with TRBJ1-1; 10 bases are shared with TRBD1. The CDR3 sequence is 15 residues long. In germline, CDR1 is MDHEN, CDR2 SYDVKM.

V gene TRBV7-9 combines with J gene TRBJ1-4; D call uncertain. This CDR3 has 15 amino acids. V lost 2 bases, J lost 8 bases, and 15 bases lay in between. Germline V gene data show CDR1 as SEHNR and CDR2 as FQNEAQ (reference sequence). The CDR3 nucleotides are TGTGCCAGCAGCTTAAGTGGGCGAACCGGGGAAAAACTGTTTTTT. Translation gives CASSLSGRTGEKLFF.

The CDR3 spells CASSLASGRGLTGELFF. Here the CDR3 DNA reads TGCGCCAGCAGCTTGGCCAGCGGGAGGGGACTCACCGGGGAGCTGTTTTTT. V and J are TRBV5-1 and TRBJ2-2, with TRBD2 identical over 10 bases. Germline lookup yields CDR1 SGHRS and CDR2 YFSETQ. The CDR3 has 17 residues. V dropped 0 bases and J dropped 4; count of bases not matched to a gene: 6.

CDR3 nucleotide sequence: TGTGCCAGCAGCCCTTACCGTAGCTCCTACGAGCAGTACTTC. It specifies CASSPYRSSYEQYF. The rearrangement uses TRBV11-3 and TRBJ2-7; D unclear. Germline-derived CDR1 and CDR2 are SGHNT and YENEEA. The V gene lost 5 bases and the J gene lost 0 bases, with 11 bases spanning the gap. The CDR3 covers 14 residues.

This chain joins TRBV9 and TRBJ1-1; D is undetermined. The CDR3 has 14 amino acids. CDR1 SGDLS and CDR2 YYNGEE come from the germline V gene. Trimming cost V 0 bases and J 1 base, with 7 bases left between them. The CDR3 DNA sequence: TGTGCCAGCAGCGTAGGGGCCGAGAACACTGAAGCTTTCTTT. Translating gives CASSVGAENTEAFF.

J is TRBJ2-1 and V is TRBV29-1, with D possibly matching TRBD1 (5 bases). V gave up 3 bases and J gave up 0 bases, with 18 bases separating them. CDR1 and CDR2 (germline): SQVTM, ANQGSEA. The CDR3 totals 17 residues. The CDR3 protein is CSVEGQGGISSYNEQFF. The CDR3, as DNA: TGCAGCGTTGAGGGTCAGGGCGGAATTAGCTCCTACAATGAGCAGTTCTTC.

The chain uses TRBV5-1 and TRBJ1-4; D possibly corresponds to TRBD1 (5 bases). With 2 bases removed from V and 8 bases from J, the gap between germline ends came to 13 bases. The CDR3 runs to 14 residues. The V gene's germline CDR1 is SGHRS and CDR2 YFSETQ. The chain's CDR3 is CASSFGGVEEKLFF. The CDR3 region has the DNA TGCGCCAGCAGCTTCGGAGGGGTTGAAGAAAAACTGTTTTTT.

This chain joins TRBV14 and TRBJ2-3, with 9 bases fitting TRBD1. This CDR3 spans 15 amino acids. Germline V gene data show CDR1 as SGHDN and CDR2 as FVKESK. The V segment lost 6 bases and the J segment 7 bases; nucleotides outside the gene matches: 11. The CDR3 sequence is CASSPRDRAYYTQYF. In DNA form, the CDR3 reads TGTGCCAGCAGTCCCCGGGACAGGGCCTACTATACGCAGTATTTT.

This chain uses TRBV19 with TRBJ1-2; D gene ambiguous. The CDR3 is 9 amino acids. Germline CDR1 is LNHDA and CDR2 is SQIVND (reference sequence). CDR3 sequence: CAAVYGYTF. For the CDR3, the DNA is TGTGCGGCGGTCTATGGCTACACCTTC.

The chain joins TRBV6-1 to TRBJ2-2; a possible D gene is TRBD2 (6 bases). V lost 2 bases and J lost 0, with 10 bases in between. Germline assignment: CDR1 MNHNS and CDR2 SASEGT. The CDR3 spans 16 residues. The CDR3 DNA reads TGTGCCAGCAGTGAACAAGGCGGGGCGAACACCGGGGAGCTGTTTTTT. This gives the protein CASSEQGGANTGELFF.

V is TRBV20-1 and J is TRBJ2-1; tentative D call: TRBD2 (6 bases). Germline V gene lookup returns CDR1 DFQATT and CDR2 SNEGSKA (reference sequence). V lost 3 bases and J lost 4, with 16 bases in between. The CDR3 contains 15 residues. CDR3 loop: CSASRVGRKYNEQFF. In DNA, the CDR3 is TGCAGTGCTAGTCGTGTCGGGAGAAAATACAATGAGCAGTTCTTC.

The chain carries TRBV5-1 and TRBJ2-5, with TRBD2 matching 7 bases. The length of the CDR3 is 14 residues. Unmatched junction bases numbered 5, after V lost 4 bases and J lost 2 bases. Germline CDR1 is SGHRS and CDR2 is YFSETQ. Here the CDR3 reads CASSGTSAQETQYF. The CDR3 DNA is TGCGCCAGCAGCGGTACTAGCGCGCAAGAGACCCAGTACTTC.

This clone was seen just once. The gene calls are TRBV29-1 and TRBJ2-3; D might be TRBD2 (6 bases). Germline V gene lookup returns CDR1 SQVTM and CDR2 ANQGSEA. The CDR3 has 16 residues. Trimming left V 7 bases short and J 1 base short, with 21 bases between. Here the CDR3 DNA reads TGCAGCGCCGGGTGGGGGAGCGGGCAGGGCACAGATACGCAGTATTTT. Protein sequence: CSAGWGSGQGTDTQYF.

This clone occurred a few times. The chain is built from TRBV7-9 and TRBJ2-7; a weak D match, TRBD2 (5 bases). Looked up from germline, CDR1 is SEHNR and CDR2 is FQNEAQ (reference sequence). Trimming cost V 5 bases and J 0 bases, with 8 bases left between them. The CDR3 is 13 amino acids. CDR3 in amino acids: CASSPDYSYEQYF. The CDR3 DNA sequence: TGTGCCAGCAGCCCTGACTACTCCTACGAGCAGTACTTC.

This chain uses TRBV28 with TRBJ2-1; 14 bases line up with TRBD2. The V gene end was trimmed by 5 bases and the J gene end by 5 bases; junction bases not matched to a gene: 5. The CDR3 is made up of 16 amino acids. Germline CDR1 and CDR2: MDHEN and SYDVKM. CDR3 in DNA: TGTGCCAGCAGTCGACTAGCGGGAGGGATACACAATGAGCAGTTCTTC. Its translation: CASSRLAGGIHNEQFF. Drawing the rest from reference TRBV28 and TRBJ2-1, the complete variable domain is DVKVTQSSRYLVKRTGEKVFLECVQDMDHENMFWYRQDPGLGLRLIYFSYDVKMKEKGDIPEGYSVSREKKERFSLILESASTNQTSMYLCASSRLAGGIHNEQFFGPGTRLTVL.

The chain couples TRBV19 to TRBJ2-6; 9 nucleotides line up with TRBD1. The CDR3 extends over 16 amino acids. Per germline, CDR1 LNHDA and CDR2 SQIVND (reference sequence). The J segment lost 3 bases and the V segment lost 7 bases, leaving 7 bases of the junction unmatched. CDR3 region: CASTDRGSRGANVLTF. The DNA of the CDR3 is TGTGCCAGTACGGACAGGGGCTCTCGTGGGGCCAACGTCCTGACTTTC.

The chain is built from TRBV29-1 and TRBJ1-2; D unresolved. Trimming stripped 4 bases from V and 8 bases from J, with 11 bases between. The V gene's germline CDR1 is SQVTM and CDR2 ANQGSEA. The CDR3 has 11 residues. This chain's CDR3 is CSVGSVFGYTF. In DNA form, the CDR3 reads TGCAGCGTTGGGTCGGTTTTCGGCTACACCTTC.

The chain joins TRBV4-1 to TRBJ1-5; the match to TRBD1 covers 7 bases. The ends lost 4 bases at V and 2 bases at J; junction bases unmatched: 8. The germline V gene encodes CDR1 MGHRA and CDR2 YSYEKL. The CDR3 covers 16 residues. The CDR3 coding sequence is TGCGCCAGCAGCCCGCAAGGGGGCGGGCGCAATCAGCCCCAGCATTTT. Translation: CASSPQGGGRNQPQHF.